This T cell receptor (beta chain) was recovered during a study of shared clonotypes between healthy human individuals (dated by TCRdb to the early 2020s). Regarding the study in general: A couple of women and a few men aged 18 to 49 years were included in the cohort. Leukapheresis yielded between about 0.9 and 8.9 billion PBMCs per donor. The study deeply sequenced blood TCR repertoires of 5 or 6 healthy adults to estimate repertoire size and the extent of clonotype sharing between individuals. To increase sequencing depth and limit assay-specific biases, different laboratories used diverse techniques to prepare libraries and sequence TCR repertoires. For each donor, CD4 naive and CD4 memory were each run on three plates, CD8 naive on two plates, and CD8 memory on one plate. General study outcomes and caveats: Incomplete sequencing was indicated by rarefaction of sorted-subset datasets, despite the large sequencing depth. Sampling was restricted to blood, and TCR repertoires in tissue are likely to differ from TCR repertoires in blood. Because the study included only a small number of donors, the genetic and exposure-history diversity represented was limited. Pairwise subsampling led to the expectation that sequencing depth would affect the degree of clonotype sharing among donors. Across four donors, around 5% of naive CD4, approximately 3.6% of naive CD8, 2.3% of memory CD4, and over 0.35% of memory CD8 clonotypes were shared. Naive subsets generally had larger estimated clonotype richness than memory subsets did. Higher generation probabilities were observed for clonotypes shared by all four sorted-subset donors than for non-shared clonotypes.

TCR CDR3 regions were amplified from genomic DNA by multiplex PCR using the deep immunoSEQ assay. Genomic DNA extracted from each cell subset was distributed evenly over all wells of several immunoSEQ 96-well plates, and each plate served as one replicate. For sorted subsets, roughly 0.2 ug genomic DNA, equal to 30,000 to 35,000 T cell genomes, was loaded into each replicate PCR. Purified libraries were quantified with a Qubit 3.0 fluorometer, sized on a Bioanalyzer 2100, and re-quantified with the KAPA Library Quantification kit. Each immunoSEQ 96-well plate was sequenced on its own single-read 150-cycle Illumina NextSeq 550 flow cell. The paper's data handling went like this. Because the immunoSEQ output held only junctional sequences and lacked quality scores, the filtering could not match the filtering applied to full-length reads. To assign V/J genes and CDR3, sequences were annotated against IMGT germline references using PyIR, a Python wrapper for IgBLAST v1.9. Any read was removed if the V/J assignment was weak (E-value above 1e-6), the CDR3 was missing, or the read contained stop codons, out-of-frame junctions, or ambiguous translated residues. A V3J clonotype was defined by an identical inferred V gene, J gene, and CDR3 amino acid sequence. Percentage overlap between repertoires was computed as shared unique clonotypes divided by the size of the smaller repertoire. Richness of each repertoire was evaluated using RTK rarefaction, the Chao1 estimator, and Recon v2.1 estimates of unobserved clonotypes. For all TCRbeta clonotypes obtained by the gDNA method from a few donors, generation probabilities were computed with OLGA. The immuneACCESS repertoire file appears here via TCRdb, limited to in-frame rearrangements. These files lack a portion of the clones; in checked studies, under half of the deficit traces to unresolved V genes, and the cause of the others is not known. D and trimming come from the DNA, and the V and J calls and clone size come from that table. Counted in this sample were millions of clones; approximately 95% of them appeared once. Clones ranked in the top ten supply 0.1% to 0.15% of the sample.

Healthy HIV-negative adults with no recently reported acute infections or vaccinations were included as donors. Every donor was a Caucasian adult residing in Nashville, Tennessee, USA. CD4+ T cells were enriched by magnetic negative selection, after which naive cells were positively selected on CD45RA and the negative fraction was taken as the memory subset. Blood was obtained by leukapheresis, after which PBMCs were separated by Ficoll-Histopaque density gradient centrifugation and cryopreserved in liquid nitrogen vapor phase. Purity and quantity of every magnetically sorted T cell population were checked by analytical flow cytometry. Genomic DNA was isolated from every sorted fraction and measured by UV absorbance on a Nanodrop 2000c. CDR1 and CDR2 are read off the germline V gene as MGHDK and SYGVNS. Trimming at the junction amounts to 1 base on V and 5 bases on J, and the germline ends lie 6 bases apart. Counted from cysteine to phenylalanine, this CDR3 has 13 amino acids. The retained sequence is limited to the CDR3, 39 bases, with the frame set at the first base.

A word on this clone: The antigen this receptor binds is unknown. Base-call qualities are not available, and no considerably larger clone is one nucleotide away.

The TCR sequence derives from a young man in good health. Sequencing was done on a sample of naive CD4+ T cells sorted from blood. The sample's cell subset or site label, decoded: CD45RA+ positively selected. The sequence is built from TRBV25-1 and TRBJ1-5; there is no confident call for the D gene. The sequence in DNA is TGTGCCAGCAGTGAATTTGGGGATCAGCCCCAGCATTTT. It specifies CASSEFGDQPQHF.